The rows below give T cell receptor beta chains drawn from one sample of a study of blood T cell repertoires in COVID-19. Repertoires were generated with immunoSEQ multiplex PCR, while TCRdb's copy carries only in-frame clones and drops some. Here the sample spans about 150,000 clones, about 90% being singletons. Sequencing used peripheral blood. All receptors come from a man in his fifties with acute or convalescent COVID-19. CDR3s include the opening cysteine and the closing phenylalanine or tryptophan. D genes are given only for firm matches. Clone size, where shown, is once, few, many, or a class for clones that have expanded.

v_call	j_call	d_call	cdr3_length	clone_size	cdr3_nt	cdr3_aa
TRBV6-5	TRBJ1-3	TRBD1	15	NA	TGTGCCAGCAGCTGGGGACAGGGCGTCGGAAACACCATATATTTT	CASSWGQGVGNTIYF
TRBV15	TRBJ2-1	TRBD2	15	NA	TGTGCCACCAACCGTCAGGCGGGGGGGCTCAATGAGCAGTTCTTC	CATNRQAGGLNEQFF
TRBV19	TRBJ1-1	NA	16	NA	TGTGCCAGTAGCGCCGGCGGCGGGACTATCAACACTGAAGCTTTCTTT	CASSAGGGTINTEAFF
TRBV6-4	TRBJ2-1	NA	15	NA	TGTGCCAGCAGTGACTCGAACGGTGTGCGCCATGAGCAGTTCTTC	CASSDSNGVRHEQFF
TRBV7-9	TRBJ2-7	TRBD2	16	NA	TGTGCCAGCAGCCTGACCGGGACTAGCGGGAGCTACGAGCAGTACTTC	CASSLTGTSGSYEQYF
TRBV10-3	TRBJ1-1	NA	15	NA	TGTGCCATCAGTGAGTCGATAGTACGACAGCTCGAAGCTTTCTTT	CAISESIVRQLEAFF
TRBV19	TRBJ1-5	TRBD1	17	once	TGTGCCAGTAGCGGACAGGGAATACTGGATAGCAATCAGCCCCAGCATTTT	CASSGQGILDSNQPQHF
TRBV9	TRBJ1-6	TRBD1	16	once	TGTGCCAGCAGCGAGGAAGGGACAGGGGCTCCTTCACCCCTCCACTTT	CASSEEGTGAPSPLHF
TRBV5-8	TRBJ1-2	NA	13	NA	TGTGCCAGCAGCTTGGCCAGGTCTCAAGGCTACACCTTC	CASSLARSQGYTF
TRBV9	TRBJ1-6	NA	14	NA	TGTGCCAGCAGCCTACTTCTCAATAATTCACCCCTCCACTTT	CASSLLLNNSPLHF
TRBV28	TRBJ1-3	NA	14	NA	TGTGCCAGCAGTTCGAGGGTCTCTGGAAACACCATATATTTT	CASSSRVSGNTIYF
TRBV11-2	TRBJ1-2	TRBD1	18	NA	TGTGCCAGCAGCTTAGGTTTGGACAGGGGCCCCTTTAACTATGGCTACACCTTC	CASSLGLDRGPFNYGYTF
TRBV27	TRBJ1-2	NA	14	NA	TGTGCCAGCAGTTCGCACCGGTCACCCTATGGCTACACCTTC	CASSSHRSPYGYTF
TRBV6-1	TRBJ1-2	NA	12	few	TGTGCCAGCAGTGAATGGCTGTATGGCTACACCTTC	CASSEWLYGYTF
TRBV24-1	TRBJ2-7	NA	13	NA	TGTGCCACCAGTGACTCAACAGGTTACGAGCAGTACTTC	CATSDSTGYEQYF
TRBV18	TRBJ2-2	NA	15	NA	TGTGCCAGCTCACCAACCAGGGAAAACACCGGGGAGCTGTTTTTT	CASSPTRENTGELFF
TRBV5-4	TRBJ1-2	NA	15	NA	TGTGCCAGCAGCTTGGTCCATCGGGAGGACTATGGCTACACCTTC	CASSLVHREDYGYTF
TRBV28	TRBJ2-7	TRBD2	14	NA	TGTGCCAGCACACGCGGGAGGGCCTACGACGAGCAGTACTTC	CASTRGRAYDEQYF
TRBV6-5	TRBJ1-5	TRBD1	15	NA	TGTGCCAGCAGCTTGACAGGGGCAATGGGGCAGCCCCAGCATTTT	CASSLTGAMGQPQHF
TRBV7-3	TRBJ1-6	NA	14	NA	TGTGCCAGCAGCTTACGGGGCTATAATTCACCCCTCCACTTT	CASSLRGYNSPLHF
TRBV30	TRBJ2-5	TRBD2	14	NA	TGTGCCTGGAGTGCCGGGACTAGCGGAGAGACCCAGTACTTC	CAWSAGTSGETQYF
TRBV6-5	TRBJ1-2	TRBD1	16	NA	TGTGCCAGCAGTTATAGGAACAGGGGATTTAGTAATGGCTACACCTTC	CASSYRNRGFSNGYTF
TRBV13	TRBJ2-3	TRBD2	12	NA	TGTGCCAGCAGCTCCAGCGGGGCCAACCAGTATTTT	CASSSSGANQYF
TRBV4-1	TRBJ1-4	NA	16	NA	TGCGCCAGCAGCCAGCGGGCCCAGGCTAGAGGGGAAAAACTGTTTTTT	CASSQRAQARGEKLFF
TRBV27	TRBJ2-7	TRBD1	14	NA	TGTGCCAGCAGTAAGATCGGGACAGGACACGAGCAGTACTTC	CASSKIGTGHEQYF
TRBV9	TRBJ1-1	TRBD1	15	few	TGTGCCAGCAGCCTAGAGGGACAGGGACACACTGAAGCTTTCTTT	CASSLEGQGHTEAFF
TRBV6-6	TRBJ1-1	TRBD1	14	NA	TGTGCCAGCAGGGATCAGGGGGCTTGGACTGAAGCTTTCTTT	CASRDQGAWTEAFF
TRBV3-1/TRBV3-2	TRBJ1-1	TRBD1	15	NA	TGTGCCAGCAGCCAGAGGACAGGGCTGAACACTGAAGCTTTCTTT	CASSQRTGLNTEAFF
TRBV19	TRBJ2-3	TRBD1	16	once	TGTGCCAGTAGTGGGCCCCAGGGGGCCTTCACAGATACGCAGTATTTT	CASSGPQGAFTDTQYF
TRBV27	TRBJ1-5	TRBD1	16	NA	TGTGCCAGCAGTTTAAATCCCGGACAGGGGTGGCAGCCCCAGCATTTT	CASSLNPGQGWQPQHF
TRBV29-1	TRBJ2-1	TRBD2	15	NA	TGCAGCGTGATCACCGGGACTACGCGCTACAATGAGCAGTTCTTC	CSVITGTTRYNEQFF
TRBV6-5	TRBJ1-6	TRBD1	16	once	TGTGCCAGCAGTTACATCGGACAGGGTAAAAATTCACCCCTCCACTTT	CASSYIGQGKNSPLHF
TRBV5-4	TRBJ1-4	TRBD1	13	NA	TGTGCCAGCAGCCTGACAGGGAATGAAAAACTGTTTTTT	CASSLTGNEKLFF
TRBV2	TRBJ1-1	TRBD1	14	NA	TGTGCCAGCAGTACCCTTGGGACAGGGGTTGTAGCTTTCTTT	CASSTLGTGVVAFF
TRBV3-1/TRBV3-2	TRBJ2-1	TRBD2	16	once	TGTGCCAGCAGCCAAGGGTCTAGCGGGGCAAGCAATGAGCAGTTCTTC	CASSQGSSGASNEQFF
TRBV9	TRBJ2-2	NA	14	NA	TGTGCCAGCAGGAGACAGGAGAACACCGGGGAGCTGTTTTTT	CASRRQENTGELFF
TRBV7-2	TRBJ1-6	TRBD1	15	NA	TGTGCCAGCAGCTTAGCAGGGGGCAATAATTCACCCCTCCACTTT	CASSLAGGNNSPLHF
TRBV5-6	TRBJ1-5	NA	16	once	TGTGCCAGCAGCTTGTCCCGGGCGAGGGATTATCAGCCCCAGCATTTT	CASSLSRARDYQPQHF
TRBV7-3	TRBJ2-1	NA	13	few	TGTGCCAGCAGCTTAACGAAAGAAGGGAGACAGTTCTTC	CASSLTKEGRQFF
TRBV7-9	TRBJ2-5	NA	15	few	TGTGCCAGCAGGCACCGGGACACCTCACAAGAGACCCAGTACTTC	CASRHRDTSQETQYF
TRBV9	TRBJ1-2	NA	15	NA	TGTGCCAGCAGCGACCAACTAGGGAGCTACTATGGCTACACCTTC	CASSDQLGSYYGYTF
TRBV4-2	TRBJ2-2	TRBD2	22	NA	TGTGCCAGCAGCCGAGACCCGGTTTTTTTAGCGGGAGTCAGGGGGGGCACCGGGGAGCTGTTTTTT	CASSRDPVFLAGVRGGTGELFF
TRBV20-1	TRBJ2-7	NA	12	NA	TGCAGTGCTAGTTCCAGGGGCCACGAGCAGTACTTC	CSASSRGHEQYF
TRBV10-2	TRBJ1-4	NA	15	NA	TGCGCCAGCAGCGATTTCTTTAAAACGGATGAAAAACTGTTTTTT	CASSDFFKTDEKLFF
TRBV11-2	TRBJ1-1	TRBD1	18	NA	TGTGCCAGCAGCTTACGGGCAGGGGGAAAGGTGTGGCACACTGAAGCTTTCTTT	CASSLRAGGKVWHTEAFF
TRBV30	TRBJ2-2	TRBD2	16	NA	TGTGCCTGGAGGCGGTCGGGGACTAGCGCAACCGGGGAGCTGTTTTTT	CAWRRSGTSATGELFF
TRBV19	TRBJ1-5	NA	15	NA	TGTGCCAGTAGTATTGAGAGGGCGGGCAATCAGCCCCAGCATTTT	CASSIERAGNQPQHF
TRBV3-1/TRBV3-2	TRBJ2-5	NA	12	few	TGTGCCAGCAGCCAACTCCAAGAGACCCAGTACTTC	CASSQLQETQYF
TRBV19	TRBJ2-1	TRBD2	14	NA	TGTGCCAGTAGTATGGTCGCGGCTAGCGGGATGTTGTTCTTC	CASSMVAASGMLFF
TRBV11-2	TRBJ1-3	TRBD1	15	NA	TGTGCCAGCAGCTTAGCGGGACAGTCTGGAAACACCATATATTTT	CASSLAGQSGNTIYF
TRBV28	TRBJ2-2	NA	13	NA	TGTGCCAGCAGTTTAATAAACACCGGGGAGCTGTTTTTT	CASSLINTGELFF
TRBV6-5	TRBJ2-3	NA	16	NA	TGTGCCAGCAGTTACTCGTTTTTCCAGGGTGCAGATACGCAGTATTTT	CASSYSFFQGADTQYF